These 3 T cell receptor beta chains share one sample of origin, sequenced in a study of tumor T cells in aggressive B-cell lymphoma (dated by TCRdb to about 2017). The method was the immunoSEQ multiplex PCR assay. This is the immuneACCESS table as TCRdb keeps it, with only in-frame sequences that have V and J called. A part of the clones is gone; compared with another copy, unresolved V genes explain less than half, and the rest is unexplained. This sample is represented by 950 or so clones; nearly 95% of them were singletons. Roughly 13% of the sample rests with the top ten. The sequenced material came from tumor tissue. These TCRs come from an adult with diffuse large B cell lymphoma.

This chain connects TRBV9 to TRBJ1-2; 8 nucleotides match TRBD1. Trimming took 0 bases from V and 8 from J; bases not matched to a gene: 6. The germline gives CDR1 SGDLS, CDR2 YYNGEE. The CDR3 runs 14 residues. In DNA, the CDR3 is TGTGCCAGCAGCGTAGCTAATCAGGGGGCAGGCTACACCTTC. It codes for CASSVANQGAGYTF.

The rearrangement uses TRBV11-2 and TRBJ2-1; D may be TRBD1 (6 bases). The CDR3 contains 15 residues. Germline lookup yields CDR1 SGHAT and CDR2 FQNNGV. V was trimmed by 1 base and J by 2 bases, leaving 9 bases between them. This CDR3 is CASSLGPGAYNEQFF. CDR3 DNA sequence: TGTGCCAGCAGCTTAGGACCAGGGGCCTACAATGAGCAGTTCTTC.

The count of this clone is one. V usage is TRBV19 and J usage is TRBJ1-4, with a tentative D call TRBD1 (6 bases). Germline values: CDR1 LNHDA, CDR2 SQIVND (reference sequence). V shed 10 bases and J shed 8 bases, with 17 bases lying between them. The CDR3 is made up of 13 amino acids. Here the CDR3 reads CATSGGAHEKLFF. In nucleotides, the CDR3 is TGTGCCACCAGTGGGGGGGCCCACGAAAAACTGTTTTTT.